The TCR beta chain described here comes from a study of CD8 T cells in Susac syndrome. cDNA came from around 0.54 to 1 ug RNA primed by random hexamers. Multiplex immunoSEQ PCR targeted 54 Vbeta and 13 Jbeta TCR beta segments. One entry per CDR3 protein, called by TCRdb with MiXCR from the immunoSEQ multiplex PCR reads. The table includes approximately 210,000 distinct CDR3 sequences, around 95% detected once. CDR3 length: 15 residues. The V gene lost 3 bases and the J gene lost 0 bases, with 10 bases spanning the gap. In germline, CDR1 is MNHEY, CDR2 SMNVEV (reference sequence). Material for sequencing was CD4+ T cells from PBMCs. The sequence derives from a human donor with multiple sclerosis. This rearrangement joins TRBV27 to TRBJ2-3, with D unresolved. The CDR3: CASSFDLGSTDTQYF. Here the CDR3 DNA reads TGTGCCAGCAGTTTTGACCTCGGCAGCACAGATACGCAGTATTTT.